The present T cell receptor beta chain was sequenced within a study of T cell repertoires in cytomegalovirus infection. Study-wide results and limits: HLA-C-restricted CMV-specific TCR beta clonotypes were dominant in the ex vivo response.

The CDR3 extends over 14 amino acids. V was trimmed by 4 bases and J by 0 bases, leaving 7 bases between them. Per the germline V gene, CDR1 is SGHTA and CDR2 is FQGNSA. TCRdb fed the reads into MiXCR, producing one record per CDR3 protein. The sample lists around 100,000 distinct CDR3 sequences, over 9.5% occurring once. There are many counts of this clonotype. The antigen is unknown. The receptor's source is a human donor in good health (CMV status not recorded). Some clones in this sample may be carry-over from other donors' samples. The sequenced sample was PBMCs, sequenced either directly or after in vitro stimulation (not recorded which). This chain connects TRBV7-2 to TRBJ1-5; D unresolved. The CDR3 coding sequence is TGTGCCAGCAGCTCCCGTTATAGCAATCAGCCCCAGCATTTT. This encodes CASSSRYSNQPQHF.